These 12 T cell receptor beta chains originate from one sample sequenced in a study of CD8+ T cells in alopecia areata. It was cDNA, reverse transcribed from extracted RNA, that served as the sequencing template. Profiling relied on immunoSEQ multiplex PCR, and the TCRdb table lists in-frame clones only, not all of them. Among 140,000 to 150,000 clones listed, 45% to 60% were seen once. The material was CD4+ T cells sorted from blood, obtained at week 0. The origin of the receptors is a human donor with alopecia areata.

This clone was observed a single time. The rearrangement joins TRBV4-1 to TRBJ2-2, with 10 bases that match TRBD1. With V trimmed by 3 bases and J by 5 bases, 6 bases remained unmatched. The germline V gene encodes CDR1 MGHRA and CDR2 YSYEKL. This CDR3 has 16 residues. The CDR3 reads CASSQRSGQGTGELFF. In DNA, the CDR3 is TGCGCCAGCAGCCAGAGGTCGGGACAGGGGACCGGGGAGCTGTTTTTT.

This clone was seen only a few times. The chain uses TRBV5-1 and TRBJ2-5; 8 nucleotides agree with TRBD1. Germline V gives CDR1 SGHRS, CDR2 YFSETQ. V was pared by 4 bases and J by 1 base, with 3 bases of the junction left unmatched. This CDR3 comprises 14 residues. The chain's CDR3 is CASSPGTGQETQYF. The DNA for the CDR3 is TGCGCCAGCAGCCCCGGGACAGGCCAAGAGACCCAGTACTTC.

This clone turned up a few times. The chain carries TRBV18 and TRBJ2-1; perhaps TRBD2 as D (6 bases). V gave up 3 bases and J gave up 1 base, with 13 bases separating them. This CDR3 comprises 16 residues. Germline V gives CDR1 KGHSH, CDR2 LQKENI. CDR3: CASSPMSRESYNEQFF. The CDR3 DNA reads TGTGCCAGCTCACCGATGAGCCGGGAGTCCTACAATGAGCAGTTCTTC.

The table lists this clone with a few counts. The V gene is TRBV19, the J gene TRBJ1-5, with D uncertain. From germline, CDR1 is LNHDA and CDR2 SQIVND (reference sequence). This CDR3 comprises 15 residues. Between the trimmed V and J ends, which lost 8 bases and 2 bases, there was a span of 16 bases. The CDR3 DNA reads as TGTGCCAGTCGAGGCAGTCTTAAGGGCAATCAGCCCCAGCATTTT. It codes for CASRGSLKGNQPQHF.

This clone was seen only a few times. V gene TRBV6-5 combines with J gene TRBJ1-2; the match to TRBD1 covers 8 bases. Germline-derived CDR1 and CDR2 are MNHEY and SVGAGI. V lost 6 bases and J lost 1; bases outside the gene matches: 7. This CDR3 has 15 amino acids. CDR3 region: CASSPGDRLNYGYTF. In nucleotides, the CDR3 is TGTGCCAGCAGCCCCGGGGACAGGCTTAACTATGGCTACACCTTC.

V is TRBV7-2 and J is TRBJ2-2, with no clear D. Germline V CDR1 and CDR2: SGHTA, FQGNSA. The CDR3 covers 15 residues. The V end was cut by 5 bases, the J end by 4 bases, with 14 bases between. CDR3 amino acids: CASSPPRTLTGELFF. CDR3 sequence (DNA): TGTGCCAGCAGCCCACCAAGGACGCTCACCGGGGAGCTGTTTTTT.

The chain combines TRBV14 with TRBJ2-2; no firm D call. CDR1 and CDR2 (germline): SGHDN, FVKESK. The V and J ends lost 4 bases and 4 bases respectively, with 10 bases between them. The CDR3 spans 14 residues. CDR3 protein: CASSPHRLTGELFF. CDR3 coding DNA: TGTGCCAGCAGCCCTCATCGGCTCACCGGGGAGCTGTTTTTT.

The rearrangement links TRBV29-1 to TRBJ1-2, with D possibly matching TRBD1 (6 bases). Germline V gene data show CDR1 as SQVTM and CDR2 as ANQGSEA. V was trimmed by 1 base and J by 0 bases, leaving 9 bases between them. This CDR3 is built from 14 residues. DNA of the CDR3: TGCAGCGTTGAAGCACAGGGAGCTAACTATGGCTACACCTTC. Translation gives CSVEAQGANYGYTF.

This clone was picked up a small number of times. The rearrangement links TRBV23-1 to TRBJ1-2; weak D call: TRBD1 (5 bases). TRBV23-1 is assigned to the ORF class and has an uncertain function. The CDR3 totals 17 residues. Trimming removed 4 bases at V and 5 bases at J, with 23 bases between. CDR3 residues: CASSRPGHLALGYGYTF. Written as DNA, the CDR3 is TGCGCCAGCAGTCGCCCCGGACACCTAGCCCTTGGATATGGCTACACCTTC.

This clone was observed a few times. The rearrangement links TRBV4-1 to TRBJ2-7; 9 nucleotides agree with TRBD2. Germline values: CDR1 MGHRA, CDR2 YSYEKL. The CDR3 length is 16 residues. With 6 bases clipped from V and 2 bases from J, the junction kept 11 bases outside the gene matches. CDR3 coding DNA: TGCGCCAGCAGTTCGATAGCGGGAGTTGGCACCTACGAGCAGTACTTC. It translates to CASSSIAGVGTYEQYF.

V usage is TRBV30 and J usage is TRBJ2-1, with D tentatively TRBD2 (6 bases). V was trimmed by 1 base and J by 7 bases, leaving 17 bases between them. CDR1 and CDR2 (germline): GTSNPN, SVGIG (reference sequence). The CDR3 is made up of 15 amino acids. Written as DNA, the CDR3 is TGTGCCTGGAGTGACCCGGGGACTCGGGGAAATGAGCAGTTCTTC. Residues: CAWSDPGTRGNEQFF.

This clone was recorded a few times. The rearrangement joins TRBV6-5 to TRBJ2-1; D unresolved. The CDR3 loop spans 11 amino acids. Trimming cost V 4 bases and J 8 bases, with 6 bases left between them. Germline CDR1 reads MNHEY; CDR2 reads SVGAGI. Here the CDR3 DNA reads TGTGCCAGCAGTTTTTTTGATGAGCAGTTCTTC. Translated, it gives CASSFFDEQFF.